Each of the 6 T cell receptor beta chains below was sequenced from the same sample in a study of T cell responses to AZD1222 COVID-19 vaccine. Sequencing used immunoSEQ multiplex PCR; TCRdb keeps in-frame clones, though not all of them. Of over 150,000 clones in the sample, roughly 92% were seen once. Sequenced here: peripheral blood, sampled on day 0 of AZD1222 vaccination. These receptors were taken from an adult in good health.

The chain is built from TRBV10-2 and TRBJ1-1, with D maybe TRBD1 (6 bases). The germline V and J ends were trimmed by 5 bases and 10 bases, with 23 bases remaining between them. The CDR3 is made up of 15 amino acids. Germline V CDR1 and CDR2: WSHSY, SAAADI. CDR3 nucleotides: TGCGCCAGCAGTCAAGTCATTGGGCAGGGGATACGAGCTTTCTTT. Translated, it gives CASSQVIGQGIRAFF.

The chain is built from TRBV29-1 and TRBJ2-1, with a possible D match to TRBD2 (6 bases). The germline V gene encodes CDR1 SQVTM and CDR2 ANQGSEA. The V end was cut by 2 bases, the J end by 0 bases, with 14 bases between. The CDR3 covers 16 residues. As DNA, the CDR3 is TGCAGCGTTGAATCGGGCGGGGTGAGCTCCTACAATGAGCAGTTCTTC. Amino acids: CSVESGGVSSYNEQFF.

The chain has TRBV4-1 and TRBJ2-3; a weak D match, TRBD2 (6 bases). The length of the CDR3 is 16 residues. Between the trimmed V and J ends, which lost 4 bases and 2 bases, there was a span of 16 bases. Germline V lookup: CDR1 MGHRA, CDR2 YSYEKL. CDR3 amino acids: CASSPGVWAHTDTQYF. For the CDR3, the DNA is TGCGCCAGCAGCCCGGGAGTCTGGGCGCACACAGATACGCAGTATTTT.

V gene TRBV12-3 or TRBV12-4 combines with J gene TRBJ1-2; D perhaps matches TRBD1 (5 bases). The CDR3 loop spans 10 amino acids. The V end was cut by 5 bases, the J end by 13 bases, with 11 bases between. CDR3 amino acids: CASSIGAPTF. The CDR3 nucleotides read TGTGCCAGCAGTATAGGGGCTCCCACCTTC.

The chain couples TRBV30 to TRBJ1-5, with 7 bases that match TRBD1. Germline V CDR1 and CDR2: GTSNPN, SVGIG (reference sequence). V trimming: 1 base; J trimming: 5 bases; junction bases outside the gene matches: 8. The CDR3 runs 15 residues. The CDR3 nucleotides read TGTGCCTGGAGTGATACAGGGGTCAGCCATCAGCCCCAGCATTTT. It translates to CAWSDTGVSHQPQHF.

This rearrangement joins TRBV2 to TRBJ1-4; D might be TRBD1 (6 bases). V gave up 9 bases and J gave up 8 bases, with 13 bases separating them. Germline values: CDR1 SNHLY, CDR2 FYNNEI. The CDR3 spans 12 residues. In nucleotides, the CDR3 is TGTGCCAGTCGGTCCGGGGGCGAAAAACTGTTTTTT. This encodes CASRSGGEKLFF. The full variable domain, rest sourced from reference TRBV2 and TRBJ1-4, is EPEVTQTPSHQVTQMGQEVILRCVPISNHLYFYWYRQILGQKVEFLVSFYNNEISEKSEIFDDQFSVERPDGSNFTLKIRSTKLEDSAMYFCASRSGGEKLFFGSGTQLSVL.